Listed here are 15 T cell receptor beta chains from one sample, sequenced in a study of PD-1 blockade in classical Hodgkin lymphoma. TCRdb's copy holds only in-frame clones and misses some; the assay was immunoSEQ multiplex PCR. The table records around 25,000 clones, over 60% of them present only once. Every single patient, without exception, relapsed after autologous stem cell transplantation, and brentuximab vedotin exposure varied. The sequencing here drew on peripheral blood mononuclear cells (PBMCs), taken before the second cycle of nivolumab. Receptors originate from a human donor with classical Hodgkin lymphoma.

The rearrangement uses TRBV5-1 and TRBJ2-2; D possibly corresponds to TRBD1 (6 bases). Trimming left V 4 bases short and J 6 bases short, with 19 bases between. The CDR3 sequence is 16 residues long. The germline V gene encodes CDR1 SGHRS and CDR2 YFSETQ. The CDR3 spells CASSGGAEPGAGELFF. In nucleotides, the CDR3 is TGCGCCAGCAGCGGGGGCGCAGAGCCTGGGGCCGGGGAGCTGTTTTTT.

The chain joins TRBV19 to TRBJ2-3; 14 bases are shared with TRBD2. The CDR3 covers 18 residues. Trimming took 4 bases from V and 0 from J; bases not matched to a gene: 6. Per the germline V gene, CDR1 is LNHDA and CDR2 is SQIVND (reference sequence). The CDR3 DNA reads TGTGCCAGTAGTAGGACTAGCGGGAGGCCTACTAGCACAGATACGCAGTATTTT. Its translation: CASSRTSGRPTSTDTQYF.

The chain joins TRBV6-5 to TRBJ1-4; D ambiguous. This CDR3 is built from 11 residues. From germline, CDR1 is MNHEY and CDR2 SVGAGI. Trimming left V 7 bases short and J 7 bases short, with 7 bases between. CDR3: CASKIGEKLFF. The CDR3 nucleotides are TGTGCCAGCAAGATTGGTGAAAAACTGTTTTTT.

The chain employs TRBV5-6 and TRBJ2-1; D not resolved. The CDR3 contains 12 residues. V shed 1 base and J shed 7 bases, with 6 bases lying between them. The germline gives CDR1 SGHDT, CDR2 YYEEEE. This CDR3 is CASSLLLNEQFF. In DNA, the CDR3 is TGTGCCAGCAGCTTGTTACTGAATGAGCAGTTCTTC.

This clone was recorded a few times. This chain connects TRBV7-7 to TRBJ2-3; D is uncertain. The V end lost 0 bases, the J end lost 0 bases, and 4 bases lay between the germline ends. The germline V gene has CDR1 SSHAT and CDR2 FNYEAQ (reference sequence). CDR3 length: 14 residues. The CDR3 DNA sequence: TGTGCCAGCAGCTTAGCGGGCAGCACAGATACGCAGTATTTT. Its protein product is CASSLAGSTDTQYF.

Relative to its sample, this clone is medium-sized (0.01 to 0.1%). The V call is TRBV10-3, the J call TRBJ1-1, with D uncertain. The germline V gene has CDR1 ENHRY and CDR2 SYGVKD. V lost 6 bases and J 2 bases, leaving 16 bases between the germline ends. The CDR3 length is 15 residues. The CDR3: CAIRHSLNGNTEAFF. The CDR3 DNA sequence: TGTGCCATCAGACACAGCCTCAACGGAAACACTGAAGCTTTCTTT.

The rearrangement links TRBV19 to TRBJ2-3, with 7 positions matching TRBD1. V lost 4 bases, J lost 0 bases, and 10 bases stayed unmatched. The CDR3 length is 17 residues. Germline-derived CDR1 and CDR2 are LNHDA and SQIVND (reference sequence). The CDR3 is CASSTRFRQGSTDTQYF. The CDR3 bases are TGTGCCAGTAGTACCCGATTCAGACAGGGTAGCACAGATACGCAGTATTTT.

V is TRBV7-2 and J is TRBJ1-3, with a weak D call TRBD1 (5 bases). Trimming took 2 bases from V and 0 from J, leaving 14 bases between them. This CDR3 comprises 17 residues. The germline V gene encodes CDR1 SGHTA and CDR2 FQGNSA. The CDR3: CASSLRAGAASGNTIYF. CDR3 DNA sequence: TGTGCCAGCAGCTTACGGGCTGGGGCAGCCTCTGGAAACACCATATATTTT.

This clone has just a few counts. The DNA of the CDR3 is TGTGCCAGCAGCTTAGGGATTGCTTTGGTTGAAGCTTTCTTT. It is translated as CASSLGIALVEAFF. This chain joins TRBV7-8 and TRBJ1-1; D call uncertain. The germline V gene has CDR1 SGHVS and CDR2 FQNEAQ. There are 14 residues in the CDR3. Trimming left V 1 base short and J 7 bases short, with 13 bases between.

The chain has TRBV4-3 and TRBJ1-1; 9 nucleotides match TRBD1. The CDR3 consists of 15 residues. CDR1 and CDR2 from the germline V gene are LGHNA and YSLEER. Trimming cost V 2 bases and J 4 bases; bases outside gene matches: 5. CDR3: CASSQLQGAGTEAFF. The CDR3 DNA reads TGCGCCAGCAGCCAACTACAGGGGGCGGGCACTGAAGCTTTCTTT.

This clone has only a few counts. This rearrangement joins TRBV2 to TRBJ2-5; D not certain. Trimming pared 3 bases from V and 7 bases from J, leaving 12 bases between. This CDR3 is 13 amino acids long. In germline, CDR1 is SNHLY, CDR2 FYNNEI. CDR3 nucleotide sequence: TGTGCCAGCAGTGACTCCCGTAGAAGGACCCAGTACTTC. Amino acid sequence: CASSDSRRRTQYF.

By sample share, this clone is medium-sized. Within the sample, other DNA sequences also encode this same CDR3. V usage is TRBV9 and J usage is TRBJ2-1, with D possibly matching TRBD2 (6 bases). Per germline, CDR1 SGDLS and CDR2 YYNGEE. Trimming cost V 3 bases and J 0 bases, with 10 bases left between them. The CDR3 contains 15 residues. CDR3 sequence: CASSAGGSSYNEQFF. The CDR3 bases are TGTGCCAGCAGCGCCGGAGGGAGCTCCTACAATGAGCAGTTCTTC.

The chain employs TRBV19 and TRBJ2-7, with D possibly matching TRBD1 (6 bases). Trimming took 3 bases from V and 4 from J, leaving 13 bases between them. Germline lookup yields CDR1 LNHDA and CDR2 SQIVND (reference sequence). CDR3 length: 14 residues. CDR3 sequence (DNA): TGTGCCAGTAGTATTGGCAGGGGAGCTTACGAGCAGTACTTC. Translated, it gives CASSIGRGAYEQYF.

The CDR3 sequence: CASSRQGGSTDTQYF. The CDR3 DNA is TGTGCCAGCAGCCGACAGGGAGGGAGCACAGATACGCAGTATTTT. The chain employs TRBV7-3 and TRBJ2-3, with D tentatively TRBD1 or TRBD2 (7 bases each). Between the trimmed V and J ends, which lost 5 bases and 0 bases, there was a span of 12 bases. This CDR3 contains 15 residues. Germline CDR1 is SGHTA and CDR2 is FQGTGA.

CDR3 in amino acids: CASSTGGIDQPQHF. DNA for the CDR3: TGTGCCAGCAGTACAGGGGGCATCGATCAGCCCCAGCATTTT. The chain employs TRBV4-2 and TRBJ1-5; TRBD1 matches at 9 bases. The V gene end was trimmed by 6 bases and the J gene end by 5 bases; junction bases not matched to a gene: 5. Germline assignment: CDR1 LGHNA and CDR2 YNFKEQ. CDR3 length equals 14 residues.